The 22 T cell receptor beta chains below all came from one sample that was sequenced in a study of cytomegalovirus exposure and HLA in healthy donors. Vbeta (60) and Jbeta (13) primers were used in the PCR. Sequenced by immunoSEQ multiplex PCR; TCRdb stores in-frame clones only, minus some. This table holds about 140,000 clones, 70% to 80% found once. The sequenced sample consisted of PBMCs. The receptors stem from a woman in her fifties or sixties in good health and CMV-seropositive.

The chain recombines TRBV7-9 with TRBJ2-2, with TRBD2 matching 12 bases. V dropped 8 bases and J dropped 8; count of bases not matched to a gene: 9. Germline CDR1 and CDR2: SEHNR and FQNEAQ (reference sequence). The CDR3 extends over 15 amino acids. This CDR3 is CASHTRLAGEGELFF. DNA of the CDR3: TGTGCCAGCCACACCCGACTAGCGGGAGAAGGGGAGCTGTTTTTT.

This clone was detected a few times. In the same sample, other DNA sequences code for this CDR3. The chain uses TRBV18 and TRBJ1-1; the D is unclear. The germline V gene has CDR1 KGHSH and CDR2 LQKENI. Between the trimmed V and J ends, which lost 3 bases and 4 bases, there was a span of 9 bases. The CDR3 consists of 13 residues. The CDR3 DNA reads TGTGCCAGCTCACCCCCGGGTTCCACTGAAGCTTTCTTT. Amino acid sequence: CASSPPGSTEAFF.

The gene calls are TRBV29-1 and TRBJ2-3; tentative D call: TRBD2 (6 bases). The V gene lost 1 base and the J gene lost 2 bases, with 10 bases spanning the gap. Germline loops: CDR1 SQVTM, CDR2 ANQGSEA. The CDR3 spans 14 residues. CDR3 in DNA: TGCAGCGTTGAAGGAGGGACTCCCACAGATACGCAGTATTTT. Encoded protein: CSVEGGTPTDTQYF.

A note on this clone: Other nucleotide sequences from this sample produce the same CDR3. V usage is TRBV2 and J usage is TRBJ1-5; weak D call: TRBD1 (6 bases). Trimming left V 8 bases short and J 0 bases short, with 8 bases between. The germline CDR1 and CDR2 sequences are SNHLY and FYNNEI. The CDR3 covers 13 residues. The CDR3 loop is CASGGDSNQPQHF. CDR3 DNA: TGTGCCAGCGGGGGCGATAGCAATCAGCCCCAGCATTTT.

This clone turned up a few times. The CDR3 DNA sequence: TGTGCCAGCAGCTCTAGCGGGAGAAAAGGCGAGCAGTACTTC. This codes for CASSSSGRKGEQYF. This chain links TRBV7-9 with TRBJ2-7; 10 bases are shared with TRBD2. V was clipped by 4 bases and J by 6 bases; unmatched bases: 6. Per the germline V gene, CDR1 is SEHNR and CDR2 is FQNEAQ (reference sequence). CDR3 length: 14 residues. The full variable domain, its missing parts supplied by reference TRBV7-9 and TRBJ2-7, is DTGVSQNPRHKITKRGQNVTFRCDPISEHNRLYWYRQTLGQGPEFLTYFQNEAQLEKSRLLSDRFSAERPKGSFSTLEIQRTEQGDSAMYLCASSSSGRKGEQYFGPGTRLTVT.

V usage is TRBV30 and J usage is TRBJ2-2; 8 bases agree with TRBD1. Germline lookup yields CDR1 GTSNPN and CDR2 SVGIG (reference sequence). With 5 bases clipped from V and 0 bases from J, the junction kept 2 bases outside the gene matches. The CDR3 has 14 residues. The CDR3 sequence: CAWEGQANTGELFF. The CDR3 DNA follows: TGTGCCTGGGAGGGACAGGCGAACACCGGGGAGCTGTTTTTT.

This clone was detected a few times. The chain recombines TRBV6-6 with TRBJ1-2, with D possibly TRBD1 on 5 matching bases. The CDR3 has 15 amino acids. CDR1 and CDR2 (germline): MNHNY, SVGAGI (reference sequence). Trimming left V 6 bases short and J 5 bases short, with 19 bases between. As DNA, the CDR3 is TGTGCCAGCAGGCTTATTACAGGCTATCTTTATGGCTACACCTTC. This encodes CASRLITGYLYGYTF.

This clone was counted only a few times. This chain uses TRBV27 with TRBJ2-6; D ambiguous. V gave up 6 bases and J gave up 0 bases, with 6 bases separating them. The CDR3 covers 14 residues. From germline, CDR1 is MNHEY and CDR2 SMNVEV (reference sequence). The CDR3 spells CASSHGSGANVLTF. The DNA of the CDR3 is TGTGCCAGCAGCCACGGCTCTGGGGCCAACGTCCTGACTTTC. Based on the CDR3 plus reference TRBV27 and TRBJ2-6, the full variable domain is EAQVTQNPRYLITVTGKKLTVTCSQNMNHEYMSWYRQDPGLGLRQIYYSMNVEVTDKGDVPEGYKVSRKEKRNFPLILESPSPNQTSLYFCASSHGSGANVLTFGAGSRLTVL.

The chain is built from TRBV28 and TRBJ1-2; no definite D call. This CDR3 spans 12 amino acids. Germline assignment: CDR1 MDHEN and CDR2 SYDVKM. The germline V and J ends were trimmed by 4 bases and 4 bases, with 7 bases remaining between them. CDR3 residues: CASSSTVYGYTF. The CDR3 coding sequence is TGTGCCAGCAGTTCCACAGTCTATGGCTACACCTTC.

The chain is built from TRBV7-8 and TRBJ2-7, with 7 bases fitting TRBD1. Germline V gene lookup returns CDR1 SGHVS and CDR2 FQNEAQ. J gave up 3 bases and V 8 bases, and 7 bases lay outside the gene matches. The CDR3 has 13 amino acids. DNA of the CDR3: TGTGCCAGCCGAAGCAGGGGGTACTACGAGCAGTACTTC. This translates into CASRSRGYYEQYF.

The J gene is TRBJ2-5, the V gene TRBV28; a possible D gene is TRBD1 (6 bases). The V gene lost 6 bases and the J gene lost 4 bases, with 15 bases spanning the gap. This CDR3 comprises 14 residues. Germline CDR1 MDHEN, CDR2 SYDVKM. The CDR3 bases are TGTGCCAGCAGCCCACGGTCAGGGGCAGAGACCCAGTACTTC. Translated, it gives CASSPRSGAETQYF.

The chain has TRBV5-6 and TRBJ1-2; the D gene is possibly TRBD1 (6 bases). CDR1 and CDR2 from the germline V gene are SGHDT and YYEEEE. The CDR3 is 11 residues long. Trimming removed 5 bases at V and 8 bases at J, with 10 bases between. The DNA of the CDR3 is TGTGCCAGCAGTCGGGACACGGGCTACACCTTC. It encodes CASSRDTGYTF.

The sample holds one count of this clone. This chain uses TRBV28 with TRBJ2-1, with unresolved D. Germline assignment: CDR1 MDHEN and CDR2 SYDVKM. The CDR3 is made up of 12 amino acids. V dropped 4 bases and J dropped 10 bases, with 11 bases sitting between them. The CDR3 protein is CASSSTEREQFF. DNA of the CDR3: TGTGCCAGCAGTTCAACTGAACGGGAGCAGTTCTTC. Supplemented by reference TRBV28 and TRBJ2-1, the full variable domain reads DVKVTQSSRYLVKRTGEKVFLECVQDMDHENMFWYRQDPGLGLRLIYFSYDVKMKEKGDIPEGYSVSREKKERFSLILESASTNQTSMYLCASSSTEREQFFGPGTRLTVL.

This clone was observed a few times. This chain joins TRBV7-9 and TRBJ2-7; the match to TRBD1 covers 7 bases. The CDR3 length is 14 residues. The germline CDR1 and CDR2 sequences are SEHNR and FQNEAQ (reference sequence). The V segment lost 5 bases and the J segment 7 bases; nucleotides outside the gene matches: 11. The CDR3 DNA reads TGTGCCAGCAGCGTTATGAGACAGGGTGGGGAGCAGTACTTC. The encoded protein is CASSVMRQGGEQYF.

V usage is TRBV5-1 and J usage is TRBJ1-5, with TRBD1 identical over 10 bases. CDR1 is SGHRS, CDR2 YFSETQ, per germline. This CDR3 has 15 amino acids. J lost 6 bases, V lost 0 bases, and 3 bases had no gene match. CDR3 bases: TGCGCCAGCAGCTTGGGTGGACAGGGGGTTCAGCCCCAGCATTTT. Encoded protein: CASSLGGQGVQPQHF.

The chain employs TRBV28 and TRBJ1-1, with 9 bases fitting TRBD1. The CDR3 consists of 15 residues. J was trimmed by 7 bases and V by 7 bases; bases with no gene match: 13. Germline assignment: CDR1 MDHEN and CDR2 SYDVKM. The CDR3 region is CASTRPGTGRDEAFF. For the CDR3, the DNA is TGTGCCAGCACCCGCCCCGGGACAGGGAGAGATGAAGCTTTCTTT.

The rearrangement links TRBV28 to TRBJ2-2; D is uncertain. The CDR3 covers 15 residues. The ends were cut back, 6 bases at V and 3 bases at J, with 14 bases in the middle. CDR1 and CDR2 from the germline V gene are MDHEN and SYDVKM. The CDR3, as DNA: TGTGCCAGCAGCCCAAGTCGGCGGCACACCGGGGAGCTGTTTTTT. Translated: CASSPSRRHTGELFF. Full variable domain (outside the CDR3, taken from reference TRBV28 and TRBJ2-2): DVKVTQSSRYLVKRTGEKVFLECVQDMDHENMFWYRQDPGLGLRLIYFSYDVKMKEKGDIPEGYSVSREKKERFSLILESASTNQTSMYLCASSPSRRHTGELFFGEGSRLTVL.

This chain connects TRBV15 to TRBJ2-2; 7 positions agree with TRBD1. The germline gives CDR1 LNHNV, CDR2 YYDKDF (reference sequence). The CDR3 sequence is 18 residues long. The ends lost 3 bases at V and 1 base at J; junction bases unmatched: 11. This CDR3 is CATSRATGLLLNTGELFF. In DNA form, the CDR3 reads TGTGCCACCAGCAGGGCGACAGGGCTCCTCCTGAACACCGGGGAGCTGTTTTTT.

CDR3 in amino acids: CASSYWEWTPPSNQPQHF. The CDR3, as DNA: TGTGCCAGCAGTTACTGGGAATGGACACCACCTAGCAATCAGCCCCAGCATTTT. The rearrangement uses TRBV6-7 and TRBJ1-5, with D perhaps TRBD1 (5 bases). TRBV6-7 is an ORF, and what it does is uncertain. The CDR3 loop spans 18 amino acids. Trimming removed 1 base at V and 0 bases at J, with 16 bases between.

Only a few counts were recorded for this clone. The J gene is TRBJ1-2, the V gene TRBV5-4; 11 bases map to TRBD1. The CDR3 is 16 residues long. The V segment lost 4 bases and the J segment 3 bases; nucleotides outside the gene matches: 8. Looked up from germline, CDR1 is SGHNT and CDR2 is YYREEE (reference sequence). CDR3 region: CASSPHWGQGDYGYTF. DNA of the CDR3: TGTGCCAGCAGCCCTCATTGGGGACAGGGGGACTATGGCTACACCTTC.

This chain uses TRBV6-1 with TRBJ1-2, with TRBD1 as a possible D gene (5 bases). The CDR3 sequence is 12 residues long. The germline CDR1 and CDR2 sequences are MNHNS and SASEGT. V dropped 4 bases and J dropped 8 bases, with 11 bases sitting between them. The DNA for the CDR3 is TGTGCCAGCAGTGGGGGGGGGTGGGGCTACACCTTC. It is translated as CASSGGGWGYTF.

The V call is TRBV11-3, the J call TRBJ2-1, with 13 positions matching TRBD2. Germline CDR1 and CDR2: SGHNT and YENEEA. CDR3 length: 16 amino acids. Trimming at V came to 5 bases and at J to 4 bases, leaving 5 bases not matched to a gene. CDR3 sequence: CASSRTSGRAYNEQFF. The CDR3 DNA follows: TGTGCCAGCAGCCGAACTAGCGGGAGGGCGTACAATGAGCAGTTCTTC.